Included here is one TCR beta chain sequence, with context. This sample was taken from a study of blood T cell repertoires in COVID-19. Study background: Samples of COVID-19 (acute and convalescent) were obtained from the United States, Italy and Spain. The cDNA or gDNA used as material had been derived from T cells, B-cell-depleted T cells, or PBMCs.

As originally analysed: Nucleated cell number was recorded as an estimate derived from reference gene primer amplification. Sequencing used immunoSEQ multiplex PCR; TCRdb keeps in-frame clones, though not all of them. V and J calls and clone size follow that table, whereas D and trimming were derived from the DNA. The sample holds 25,000 to 40,000 clones, approximately 85% seen once. This sequence was found in a human donor in a cohort sampled during active COVID-19. The sequenced material came from peripheral blood.

The CDR3 DNA is TGTGCCAGCAGCGAGGACTGGGGATGGGAGACCCAGTACTTC. Residues: CASSEDWGWETQYF. The J gene is TRBJ2-5, the V gene TRBV5-4, with D perhaps matching TRBD2 (5 bases). CDR1 and CDR2 (germline): SGHNT, YYREEE (reference sequence). The V end lost 4 bases, the J end lost 5 bases, and 15 bases lay between the germline ends. The CDR3 contains 14 residues. Based on the CDR3 plus reference TRBV5-4 and TRBJ2-5, the full variable domain is ETGVTQSPTHLIKTRGQQVTLRCSSQSGHNTVSWYQQALGQGPQFIFQYYREEENGRGNFPPRFSGLQFPNYSSELNVNALELDDSALYLCASSEDWGWETQYFGPGTRLLVL.